Listed below are T cell receptor beta chains from one sample, sequenced in a study of CD8 T cells in ankylosing spondylitis. In TCRdb, the 5' RACE reads were re-called with MiXCR into one record per CDR3 protein. The sample consists of a few hundred thousand distinct CDR3 sequences, 7% to 9% of them appearing once. Sequenced: blood, either unsorted or a sorted T cell fraction (not recorded which). The receptors were sampled from a male donor with ankylosing spondylitis. The CDR3 runs from the conserved cysteine through the conserved F or W. D genes are given only for firm matches. Expanded clones are given a class, and other clones once, few, many or no size at all.

TRBV5-1,many,TRBD2,TRBJ2-7,TGCGCCAGCAGCCTACAAGCGGGAAGGTTTTTCGAGCAGTACTTC,CASSLQAGRFFEQYF
TRBV5-1,few,-,TRBJ1-5,TGCGCCAGCAGCTTGGGTGGGACCAATCAGCCCCAGCATTTT,CASSLGGTNQPQHF
TRBV12-3/TRBV12-4,-,TRBD1,TRBJ2-2,TGTGCCAGCACCCCGACAGGGGCTACCGGGGAGCTGTTTTTT,CASTPTGATGELFF
TRBV12-3/TRBV12-4,-,TRBD2,TRBJ2-1,TGTGCCAGCAGTTTAAGTTCACTAGCGGGCGATGAGCAGTTCTTC,CASSLSSLAGDEQFF
TRBV12-3/TRBV12-4,-,-,TRBJ2-3,TGTACCAGCAGTTTTTCCCCCGTAGACTACCTCTATTCTACAGATACGCAGTATTTT,CTSSFSPVDYLYSTDTQYF
TRBV6-2/TRBV6-3,few,TRBD2,TRBJ2-1,TGTGCCAGCAGCACCGGGACTAGCGGGAGCGATGAGCAGTTCTTC,CASSTGTSGSDEQFF
TRBV7-2,-,-,TRBJ2-7,TGTGCCAGCGGGGCGGGGAACTACGAGCAGTACTTC,CASGAGNYEQYF
TRBV27,-,TRBD2,TRBJ2-7,TGTGCCAGCAGTAGACTAGCGAGCGGCGAGCAGTACTTC,CASSRLASGEQYF
TRBV29-1,many,-,TRBJ1-2,TGCAGCGTAGGGACGGAAAACTATGGCTACACCTTC,CSVGTENYGYTF
TRBV12-3/TRBV12-4,-,-,TRBJ1-1,TGTGCCAGCAGTTTAATCCAGTCGGAAGCTTTCTTT,CASSLIQSEAFF
TRBV12-3/TRBV12-4,many,TRBD1,TRBJ2-1,TGTGCCAGCAGTTATGGGACAGGGGTCGGGAGGCAGTTCTTC,CASSYGTGVGRQFF
TRBV3-1,-,-,TRBJ1-3,TGTGCCAGCAGCCAACTCATTTCTGGAAACACCATATATTTT,CASSQLISGNTIYF
TRBV10-3,many,-,TRBJ2-1,TGTGCCATCGGGACGCCCCGTCGGGACTTCTACAATGAGCAGTTCTTC,CAIGTPRRDFYNEQFF
TRBV5-1,many,TRBD1,TRBJ1-2,TGCGCCAGCAGCCCGGACAGGGGGCAGGATGGTGGCTACACCTTC,CASSPDRGQDGGYTF
TRBV7-8,few,-,TRBJ2-3,TGTGCCAGCAGCTCCCGGCGGGGTGGAGATACGCAGTATTTT,CASSSRRGGDTQYF
TRBV9,few,-,TRBJ1-1,TGTGCCAGCAGCGTAGGTGTCAGAGGCGACACTGAAGCTTTCTTT,CASSVGVRGDTEAFF
TRBV6-1,many,-,TRBJ1-5,TGTGCCAGCAGAGGCCGGACCCTTAGTGGCAATCAGCCCCAGCATTTT,CASRGRTLSGNQPQHF
TRBV4-3,many,-,TRBJ2-5,TGCGCCAGCAGCCAGGCTTCAGGGGACCAAGAGACCCAGTACTTC,CASSQASGDQETQYF
TRBV29-1,many,TRBD2,TRBJ2-1,TGCAGCGTTGCCGGGACTAACAAGTACAATGAGCAGTTCTTC,CSVAGTNKYNEQFF
TRBV11-3,-,-,TRBJ2-1,TGTGCCAGCAGCTCGGACAGTTGGAGCTCCTACAATGAGCAGTTCTTC,CASSSDSWSSYNEQFF
TRBV29-1,few,-,TRBJ1-1,TGCAGCGCGGGACGCATTAGGGGGGTGAACACTGAAGCTTTCTTT,CSAGRIRGVNTEAFF
TRBV6-2/TRBV6-3,-,-,TRBJ2-7,TGTGCCAGCAGTTCCGCCGCCGGGAACTCCTACGAGCAGTACTTC,CASSSAAGNSYEQYF